Here is one T cell receptor (beta chain) with its context. Its specificity is unknown. These data come from a study of shared clonotypes between healthy human individuals. Findings and limits, study-wide: There were few donors, and this limited the genetic and exposure-history diversity represented.

Germline lookup yields CDR1 PRHDT and CDR2 FYEKMQ (reference sequence). The germline V and J ends were trimmed by 0 bases and 7 bases, with 19 bases remaining between them. The CDR3 extends over 17 amino acids. The repertoire was sequenced with immunoSEQ multiplex PCR; TCRdb's copy has only in-frame clones and lacks some. The table lists around 1,900,000 clones, around 93% of them singletons, with about 1.6% in the top ten. Naive CD8 cells were CD45RO-negative, positively selected for CCR7, excluding terminally differentiated effector memory CD45RA+ cells. Donors were healthy HIV-negative adults without recently reported acute infections or vaccinations.

This clonotype was obtained from a man between 18 and 29 years old in good health. Some clones in this sample may be carry-over from other donors' samples. The V and J genes are TRBV13 and TRBJ2-1; D gene ambiguous. Specimen: naive CD8+ T cells from PBMCs. CDR3 nucleotide sequence: TGTGCCAGCAGCTTAGGCGTGCGGCTAGTCCTCGGGAATGAGCAGTTCTTC. Translating gives CASSLGVRLVLGNEQFF. Based on the CDR3 plus reference TRBV13 and TRBJ2-1, the full variable domain is AAGVIQSPRHLIKEKRETATLKCYPIPRHDTVYWYQQGPGQDPQFLISFYEKMQSDKGSIPDRFSAQQFSDYHSELNMSSLELGDSALYFCASSLGVRLVLGNEQFFGPGTRLTVL.